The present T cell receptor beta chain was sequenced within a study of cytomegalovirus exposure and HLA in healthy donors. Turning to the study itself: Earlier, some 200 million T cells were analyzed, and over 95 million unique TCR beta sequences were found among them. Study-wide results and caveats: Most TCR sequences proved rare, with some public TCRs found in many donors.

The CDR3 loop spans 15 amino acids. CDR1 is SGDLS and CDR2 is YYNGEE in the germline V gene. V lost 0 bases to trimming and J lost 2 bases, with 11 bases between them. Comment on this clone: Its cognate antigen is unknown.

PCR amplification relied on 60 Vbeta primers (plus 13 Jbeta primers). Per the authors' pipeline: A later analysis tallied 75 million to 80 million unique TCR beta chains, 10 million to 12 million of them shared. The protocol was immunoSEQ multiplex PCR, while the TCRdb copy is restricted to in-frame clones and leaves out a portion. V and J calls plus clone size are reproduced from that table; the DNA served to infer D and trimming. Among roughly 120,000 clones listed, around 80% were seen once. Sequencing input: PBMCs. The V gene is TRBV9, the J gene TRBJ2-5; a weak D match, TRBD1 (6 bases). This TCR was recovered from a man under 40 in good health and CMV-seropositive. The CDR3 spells CASSVAYRGQETQYF. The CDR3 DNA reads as TGTGCCAGCAGCGTAGCTTATAGGGGGCAAGAGACCCAGTACTTC.